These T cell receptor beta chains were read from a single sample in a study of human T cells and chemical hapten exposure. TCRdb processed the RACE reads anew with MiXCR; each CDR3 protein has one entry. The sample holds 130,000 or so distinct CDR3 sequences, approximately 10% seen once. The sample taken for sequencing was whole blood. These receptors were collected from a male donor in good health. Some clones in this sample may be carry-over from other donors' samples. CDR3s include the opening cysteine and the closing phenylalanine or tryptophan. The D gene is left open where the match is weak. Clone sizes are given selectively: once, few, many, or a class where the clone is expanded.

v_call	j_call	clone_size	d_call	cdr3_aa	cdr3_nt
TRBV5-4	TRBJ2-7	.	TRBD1	CASSQGTGTYEQYF	TGTGCCAGCAGCCAAGGGACAGGGACCTACGAGCAGTACTTC
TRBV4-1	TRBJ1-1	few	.	CASSQDRGFDTEAFF	TGCGCCAGCAGCCAAGACAGGGGCTTTGACACTGAAGCTTTCTTT
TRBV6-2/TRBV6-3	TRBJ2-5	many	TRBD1	CASSRQGSETQYF	TGTGCCAGCTCTAGACAGGGTTCGGAGACCCAGTACTTC
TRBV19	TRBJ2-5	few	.	CASSIATAGRGETQYF	TGTGCCAGTAGTATAGCAACAGCCGGACGAGGAGAGACCCAGTACTTC
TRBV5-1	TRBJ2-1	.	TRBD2	CASSLALAGGSEQFF	TGCGCCAGCAGCTTGGCCCTAGCGGGCGGGTCTGAGCAGTTCTTC
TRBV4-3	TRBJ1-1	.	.	CASSQLIGHLSEAFF	TGCGCCAGCAGCCAATTAATAGGACACCTTTCGGAAGCTTTCTTT
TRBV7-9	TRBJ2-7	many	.	CASSLSLAGEQYF	TGTGCCAGCAGCTTAAGCTTGGCGGGCGAGCAGTACTTC
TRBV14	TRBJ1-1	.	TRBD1	CASSQVGQGVTEAFF	TGTGCCAGCAGCCAAGTGGGACAGGGGGTCACTGAAGCTTTCTTT
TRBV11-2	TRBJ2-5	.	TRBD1	CASRRRTGGEQETQYF	TGTGCCAGCAGGCGTCGGACAGGGGGAGAACAAGAGACCCAGTACTTC
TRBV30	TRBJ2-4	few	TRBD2	CAWNSRASGRGAKNIQYF	TGTGCCTGGAATTCGAGGGCTAGCGGGAGAGGCGCCAAAAACATTCAGTACTTC
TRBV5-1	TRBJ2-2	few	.	CASSLVKSPTGELFF	TGCGCCAGCAGCTTGGTGAAGTCTCCGACCGGGGAGCTGTTTTTT
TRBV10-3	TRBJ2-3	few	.	CAITGRALTDTQYF	TGTGCCATCACCGGGCGGGCCTTAACAGATACGCAGTATTTT
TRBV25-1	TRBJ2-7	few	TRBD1	CASSEYRDSYEQYF	TGTGCCAGCAGTGAATATCGGGACAGCTACGAGCAGTACTTC
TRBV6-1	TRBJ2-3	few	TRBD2	CASSEEGLAARDTQYF	TGTGCCAGCAGTGAGGAGGGACTAGCGGCTAGGGATACGCAGTATTTT
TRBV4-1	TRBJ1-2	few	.	CASSQEGQANYGYTF	TGCGCCAGCAGCCAAGAGGGGCAGGCTAACTATGGCTACACCTTC
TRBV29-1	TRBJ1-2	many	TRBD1	CSVEDWGIRTGYGYTF	TGCAGCGTTGAAGATTGGGGGATAAGGACAGGCTATGGCTACACCTTC
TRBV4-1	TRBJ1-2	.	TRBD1	CASSQGQGTNTF	TGCGCCAGCAGCCAAGGACAGGGAACGAACACCTTC
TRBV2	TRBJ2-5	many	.	CASVGLQETQYF	TGTGCCAGCGTGGGGCTCCAAGAGACCCAGTACTTC
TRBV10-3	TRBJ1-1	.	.	CAISESVAKWNTEAFF	TGTGCCATCAGTGAGTCGGTTGCCAAATGGAACACTGAAGCTTTCTTT
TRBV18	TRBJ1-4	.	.	CTSSQGGDEKLFF	TGTACCAGCTCACAAGGAGGTGATGAAAAACTGTTTTTT
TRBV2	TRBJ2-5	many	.	CASSEMGAKTKETQYF	TGTGCCAGCAGTGAAATGGGGGCTAAGACAAAAGAGACCCAGTACTTC
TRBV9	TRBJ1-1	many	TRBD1	CASSGTGGLNTEAFF	TGTGCCAGCAGCGGAACAGGGGGACTGAACACTGAAGCTTTCTTT
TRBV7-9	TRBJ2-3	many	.	CASSLARADTQYF	TGTGCCAGCAGCTTAGCCAGGGCAGATACGCAGTATTTT
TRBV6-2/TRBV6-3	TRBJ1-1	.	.	CASSYSSTVNTEAFF	TGTGCCAGCAGTTACTCCTCGACGGTGAACACTGAAGCTTTCTTT
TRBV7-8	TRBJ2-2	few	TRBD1	CASSFAVMDRGIPNTGELFF	TGTGCCAGCAGCTTTGCTGTAATGGACAGGGGCATTCCGAACACCGGGGAGCTGTTTTTT
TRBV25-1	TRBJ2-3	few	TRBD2	CASMRGGSDTQYF	TGTGCCAGCATGAGGGGCGGGAGTGATACGCAGTATTTT
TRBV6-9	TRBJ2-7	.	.	CARLRDGYYEQYF	TGTGCCAGACTCCGGGACGGGTACTACGAGCAGTACTTC